This T cell receptor (beta chain) comes out of a study of blood T cells in healthy people across ages. A second PCR of 7 to 11 cycles used a sample-barcoded 5' primer and a J-beta primer mix. One entry per CDR3 protein results from TCRdb running MiXCR on the 5' RACE reads. The sample lists roughly 830,000 distinct CDR3 sequences; approximately 65% were seen once. CDR3 length: 11 residues. Germline CDR1 is SQVTM and CDR2 is ANQGSEA. The ends were cut back, 3 bases at V and 3 bases at J, with 3 bases in the middle. The TCR originated in a man aged 25-45 years in good health. The V and J genes are TRBV29-1 and TRBJ2-1; D uncertain. The sequenced sample consisted of blood. The CDR3 spells CSVDDYNEQFF. CDR3 bases: TGCAGCGTTGACGACTACAATGAGCAGTTCTTC.